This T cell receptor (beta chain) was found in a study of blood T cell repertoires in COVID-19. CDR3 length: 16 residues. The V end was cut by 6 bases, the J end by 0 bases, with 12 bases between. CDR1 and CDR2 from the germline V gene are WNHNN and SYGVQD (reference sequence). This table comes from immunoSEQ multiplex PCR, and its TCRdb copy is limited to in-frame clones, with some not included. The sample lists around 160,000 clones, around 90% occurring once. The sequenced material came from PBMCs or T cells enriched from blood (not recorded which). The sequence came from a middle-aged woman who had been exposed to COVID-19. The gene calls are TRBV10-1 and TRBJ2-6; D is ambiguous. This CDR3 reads CASRRGLRSGANVLTF. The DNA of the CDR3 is TGCGCCAGCAGGAGAGGTCTCCGCTCTGGGGCCAACGTCCTGACTTTC.